These T cell receptor beta chains were read from a single sample in a study of regulatory T cells in long-lasting Graves disease. TCRdb reprocessed the multiplex PCR reads via MiXCR and lists one record per CDR3 protein. Of around 480,000 distinct CDR3 sequences in the sample, around 16% were seen once. The same specimen was also included in a second study, on T cells in Graves' hyperthyroidism and ophthalmopathy.

The source was peripheral blood mononuclear cells (PBMCs), collected at new diagnosis, from a patient treated with antithyroid drugs. Receptor source: a man aged 35 to 55 with Graves disease. The CDR3 runs from the conserved cysteine through the conserved F or W. D genes are given only for firm matches. Size is stated for part of the rows, as once, few or many counts, or as a class when the clone is expanded.

v_call	d_call	j_call	clone_size	cdr3_length	cdr3_nt	cdr3_aa
TRBV5-1	.	TRBJ1-2	.	14	TGCGCCAGCAGCTTAGAGGGAGCTAACTATGGCTACACCTTC	CASSLEGANYGYTF
TRBV18	TRBD1	TRBJ2-5	many	15	TGTGCCAGCAGCTTAGGGACAGGGGGCGGAGAGACCCAGTACTTC	CASSLGTGGGETQYF
TRBV6-5	.	TRBJ2-7	many	14	TGTGCCAGCAGTTACTTGGCCAGATCCTACGAGCAGTACTTC	CASSYLARSYEQYF
TRBV6-1	TRBD2	TRBJ2-5	few	17	TGTGCCAGCAGTCGGCGTTGGGCGGGAGGGGGCCAAGAGACCCAGTACTTC	CASSRRWAGGGQETQYF
TRBV15	.	TRBJ2-6	.	15	TGTGCCACCAGCAGAGATACTGGGGGGGCCAACGTCCTGACTTTC	CATSRDTGGANVLTF
TRBV6-1	TRBD2	TRBJ2-3	.	17	TGTGCCAGCACTCCAGGGACTAGCGGGAGACCGGCCGATACGCAGTATTTT	CASTPGTSGRPADTQYF
TRBV7-9	TRBD2	TRBJ2-1	many	14	TGTGCCAGCAGTTCCAGCGGGAGAGACAATGAGCAGTTCTTC	CASSSSGRDNEQFF
TRBV5-1	TRBD1	TRBJ2-1	.	15	TGCGCCAGCAGCCCCGGGACAGGGCCCTACAATGAGCAGTTCTTC	CASSPGTGPYNEQFF
TRBV5-1	TRBD1	TRBJ1-2	.	15	TGCGCCAGCAGCTTGGAGACAGGGGGACTGTATGGCTACACCTTC	CASSLETGGLYGYTF
TRBV11-1	.	TRBJ1-1	many	13	TGTGCCAGCAGCCGGGGTCAAGGACCTGAAGCTTTCTTT	CASSRGQGPEAFF
TRBV7-6	.	TRBJ2-1	few	12	TGTGCCAGCAGCTACCAGGGTAGTGAGCAGTTCTTC	CASSYQGSEQFF
TRBV20-1	.	TRBJ2-5	many	14	TGCAGTGCTACCGGGACTCTAGACGGAGAGACCCAGTACTTC	CSATGTLDGETQYF
TRBV27	.	TRBJ1-6	.	13	TGTGCCAGCAGTCCGGGAGGATCTTCACCCCTCCACTTT	CASSPGGSSPLHF
TRBV19	TRBD1	TRBJ2-7	.	13	TGTGCCAGTAGTCCTGCAGGGGGCTACGAGCAGTACTTC	CASSPAGGYEQYF
TRBV27	.	TRBJ2-1	.	17	TGTGCCAGCAGTTTATCGGCTAGTCGATCGAGGTTCAATGAGCAGTTCTTC	CASSLSASRSRFNEQFF
TRBV2	.	TRBJ2-7	.	13	TGTGCCAGCAGACCGCGAGTCTCCTACGAGCAGTACTTC	CASRPRVSYEQYF
TRBV29-1	.	TRBJ2-7	many	13	TGCAGCGTTGACGGGCAGGGTCCCTACGAGCAGTACTTC	CSVDGQGPYEQYF
TRBV20-1	TRBD1	TRBJ2-7	many	16	TGCAGTGCTAGAGATCCGGCGACAGGGGGCTCCTACGAGCAGTACTTC	CSARDPATGGSYEQYF
TRBV12-5	TRBD2	TRBJ2-1	once	15	TGTGCTAGTGGGGCTGAAGGACTAGCGACCAATGAGCAGTTCTTC	CASGAEGLATNEQFF
TRBV2	.	TRBJ2-3	many	21	TGTGCCAGCAGCGCTTGGGGAGGGACAACACCCGTAATCATCAACACAGATACGCAGTATTTT	CASSAWGGTTPVIINTDTQYF
TRBV10-3	TRBD2	TRBJ2-7	.	14	TGTGCCATCAGTGACACCGGGAGGAACTACGAGCAGTACTTC	CAISDTGRNYEQYF
TRBV2	TRBD1	TRBJ2-2	many	14	TGTGCCAGCAGGGGAAGGGGGCTGGTCGGGGAGCTGTTTTTT	CASRGRGLVGELFF
TRBV11-2	.	TRBJ2-1	many	13	TGTGCCAGCAGCCGAGATGTTTACAATGAGCAGTTCTTC	CASSRDVYNEQFF
TRBV2	.	TRBJ2-1	many	15	TGTGCCAGCAGTTATAGGGGAGGACGGGACAATGAGCAGTTCTTC	CASSYRGGRDNEQFF
TRBV6-9	TRBD2	TRBJ2-1	.	17	TGTGCCAGCAGTTACGGTCTTCCTAGCGGGAGTGGTAATGAGCAGTTCTTC	CASSYGLPSGSGNEQFF
TRBV11-3	TRBD2	TRBJ2-3	many	17	TGTGCCAGCAGCTCCCCCCTACTAGCGGGAGGGCAAGATACGCAGTATTTT	CASSSPLLAGGQDTQYF
TRBV3-1	.	TRBJ2-5	many	14	TGTGCCAGCAGCCAAGATCGAGGTCGAGAGACCCAGTACTTC	CASSQDRGRETQYF
TRBV28	.	TRBJ1-4	many	14	TGTGCCAGCAGTTTCGGAGGGGCTAATGAAAAACTGTTTTTT	CASSFGGANEKLFF
TRBV12-5	.	TRBJ2-7	.	16	TGTGCTAGTGGTTTGGTACTGGGGCAGGAACTCTACGAGCAGTACTTC	CASGLVLGQELYEQYF
TRBV6-1	.	TRBJ1-4	few	16	TGTGCCAGCAGTCGGACTGGGGGGCCTTCTAATGAAAAACTGTTTTTT	CASSRTGGPSNEKLFF
TRBV30	.	TRBJ2-7	.	14	TGTGCCTGGAGTGACTCGATTCGGGGCTACGAGCAGTACTTC	CAWSDSIRGYEQYF
TRBV10-3	.	TRBJ1-5	.	15	TGTGCCATCAGTGATTCCGGGACTAGTCGAGATACGCAGCATTTT	CAISDSGTSRDTQHF
TRBV29-1	TRBD2	TRBJ2-1	.	14	TGCAGCGTTGATCCTCCTAGCGGTATAAATGAGCAGTTCTTC	CSVDPPSGINEQFF
TRBV6-1	TRBD1	TRBJ1-5	few	14	TGTGCCAGCAGCGCGGACAGGGGATATCAGCCCCAGCATTTT	CASSADRGYQPQHF
TRBV29-1	.	TRBJ2-1	.	12	TGCAGCGCGGGGCGGCCTTACAATGAGCAGTTCTTC	CSAGRPYNEQFF
TRBV7-9	TRBD1	TRBJ2-2	.	19	TGTGCCAGCAGCTTACCCTTACGCATTACAGGGGCGAACACCGGGGAGCTGTTTTTT	CASSLPLRITGANTGELFF
TRBV20-1	.	TRBJ2-7	many	12	TGCAGTGCCTTGGACGGGGCCTACGAGCAGTACTTC	CSALDGAYEQYF
TRBV4-1	.	TRBJ2-2	.	17	TGCGCCAGCAGCCGTACCCAGGCGGGTCTGAACACCGGGGAGCTGTTTTTT	CASSRTQAGLNTGELFF
TRBV28	TRBD2	TRBJ2-7	many	16	TGTGCCAGCAGTCCTTTAACAGCGGGAGGGCCCTCCGAGCAGTACTTC	CASSPLTAGGPSEQYF
TRBV11-2	.	TRBJ1-2	few	14	TGTGCCAGCAGCTTACAGGCAGCCAATGATGGCTACACCTTC	CASSLQAANDGYTF